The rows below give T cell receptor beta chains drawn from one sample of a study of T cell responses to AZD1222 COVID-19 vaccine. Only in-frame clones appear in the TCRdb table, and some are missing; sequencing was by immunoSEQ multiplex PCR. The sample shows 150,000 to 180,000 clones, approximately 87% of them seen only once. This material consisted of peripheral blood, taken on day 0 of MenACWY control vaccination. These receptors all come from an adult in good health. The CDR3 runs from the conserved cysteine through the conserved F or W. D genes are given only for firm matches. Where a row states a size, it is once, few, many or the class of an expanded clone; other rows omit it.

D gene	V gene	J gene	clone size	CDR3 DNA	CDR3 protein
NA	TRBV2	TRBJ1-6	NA	TGTGCCAGCACCGGGCGGGGGGGTTATAATTCACCCCTCCACTTT	CASTGRGGYNSPLHF
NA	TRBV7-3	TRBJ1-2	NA	TGTGCCAGCAGCTTACAGGGGACGAATGGCTACACCTTC	CASSLQGTNGYTF
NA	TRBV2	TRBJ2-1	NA	TGTGCCAGCAGAAACACCATCTCCTACAATGAGCAGTTCTTC	CASRNTISYNEQFF
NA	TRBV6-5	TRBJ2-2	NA	TGTGCCAGCCTGGAGGGAGTGGGAGTACCCGGGGAGCTGTTTTTT	CASLEGVGVPGELFF
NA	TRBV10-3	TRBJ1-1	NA	TGTGCCATCAGTGAGGGGAAAGGGTGGGGGACTGAAGCTTTCTTT	CAISEGKGWGTEAFF
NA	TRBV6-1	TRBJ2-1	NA	TGTGCCAGCAGTGAACGGCTAAATGCTGGTAATGAGCAGTTCTTC	CASSERLNAGNEQFF
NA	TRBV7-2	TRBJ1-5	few	TGTGCCAGCAGCTCGGAGCGGGGGGGATATAGCAATCAGCCCCAGCATTTT	CASSSERGGYSNQPQHF
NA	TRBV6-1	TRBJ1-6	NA	TGTGCCAGCAGTGAAGGACGCCTTACTGGTTCACCCCTCCACTTT	CASSEGRLTGSPLHF
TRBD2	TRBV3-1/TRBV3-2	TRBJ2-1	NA	TGTGCCAGCAGCCCTCGGGGGGGCCGTTTCGATGAGCAGTTCTTC	CASSPRGGRFDEQFF
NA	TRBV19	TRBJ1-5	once	TGTGCCAGTCTCTTTGGGGACCCCTATAGCAATCAGCCCCAGCATTTT	CASLFGDPYSNQPQHF
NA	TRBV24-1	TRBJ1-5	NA	TGTGCCACCAGTGATAGGCCAGTCCTGGGACGTAATCAGCCCCAGCATTTT	CATSDRPVLGRNQPQHF
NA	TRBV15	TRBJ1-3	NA	TGTGCCACCAGCACGCGACAGGAGTCTGGAAACACCATATATTTT	CATSTRQESGNTIYF
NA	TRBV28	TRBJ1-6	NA	TGTGCCAGCAGTTTAAACTTTGGTGGTCGCCAGCTTAATTCACCCCTCCACTTT	CASSLNFGGRQLNSPLHF
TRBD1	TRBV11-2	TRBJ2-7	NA	TGTGCCAGCAGCCGAGGGGGGACAGGGGTCTACGAGCAGTACTTC	CASSRGGTGVYEQYF
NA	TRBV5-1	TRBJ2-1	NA	TGCGCCAGCAGCTTGTGGGGGCGGGAGAACGACAATGAGCAGTTCTTC	CASSLWGRENDNEQFF
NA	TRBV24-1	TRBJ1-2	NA	TGTGCCACCAGTGAGATTACAGGCTATGGCTACACCTTC	CATSEITGYGYTF
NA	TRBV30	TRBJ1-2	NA	TGTGCCTGGAGTTGCGAGTGGGGCTACACCTTC	CAWSCEWGYTF
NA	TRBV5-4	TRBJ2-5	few	TGTGCCAGCAGCTTTTCAGGGGAGCGTCAAGAGACCCAGTACTTC	CASSFSGERQETQYF
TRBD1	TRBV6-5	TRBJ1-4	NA	TGTGCCAGCAGCCGGACAGGGGGAACTAATGAAAAACTGTTTTTT	CASSRTGGTNEKLFF
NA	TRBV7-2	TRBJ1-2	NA	TGTGCCAGCAGCTTAGAGTTAGCGGGGGCTGGAGGCTACACCTTC	CASSLELAGAGGYTF
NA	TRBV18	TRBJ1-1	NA	TGTGCCAGCTCCGGTCAGGGGCTAGGGACTGAAGCTTTCTTT	CASSGQGLGTEAFF
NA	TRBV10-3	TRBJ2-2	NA	TGTGCCATCAGTGCGTCGGTTGGCAGGGGACTATCTAACACCGGGGAGCTGTTTTTT	CAISASVGRGLSNTGELFF
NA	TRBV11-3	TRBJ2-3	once	TGTGCCAGCAGCTTAGCAGGGGCCAGCACAGATACGCAGTATTTT	CASSLAGASTDTQYF
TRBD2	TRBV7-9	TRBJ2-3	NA	TGTGCCAGCAGCTTTAGCGGGAGATCCGATACGCAGTATTTT	CASSFSGRSDTQYF
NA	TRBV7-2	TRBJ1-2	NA	TGTGCCAGCAGCTTGCCGACAGCCTATGGCTACACCTTC	CASSLPTAYGYTF
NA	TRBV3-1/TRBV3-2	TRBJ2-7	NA	TGTGCCAGCAGTCGTTTCGAAACAGGGAAAGGCGAGCAGTACTTC	CASSRFETGKGEQYF
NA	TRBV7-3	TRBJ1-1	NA	TGTGCCAGCAGCTTAATGGGTCCAAACACTGAAGCTTTCTTT	CASSLMGPNTEAFF
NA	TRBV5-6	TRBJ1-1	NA	TGTGCCAGCAGCCTCTACCTCACTGAAGCTTTCTTT	CASSLYLTEAFF
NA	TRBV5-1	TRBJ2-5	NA	TGCGCCAGCAGCTTGGGTTCGGGAGAAGAGACCCAGTACTTC	CASSLGSGEETQYF
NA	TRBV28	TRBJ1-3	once	TGTGCCAGCAGAACACGCGGACGCCTCTCTGGAAACACCATATATTTT	CASRTRGRLSGNTIYF
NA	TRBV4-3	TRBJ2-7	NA	TGCGCCAGCAGCCAAGAATGGGGCGGATACTACGAGCAGTACTTC	CASSQEWGGYYEQYF
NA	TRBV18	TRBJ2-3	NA	TGTGCCAGCTCACCTCCACAGGGTAGTACGCAGTATTTT	CASSPPQGSTQYF
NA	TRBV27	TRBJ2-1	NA	TGTGCCAGCAGTTTTACTAGCCCGCGCAATGAGCAGTTCTTC	CASSFTSPRNEQFF
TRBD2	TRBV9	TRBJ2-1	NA	TGTGCCAGCAGCGGACTAGCGCTCGACAATGAGCAGTTCTTC	CASSGLALDNEQFF
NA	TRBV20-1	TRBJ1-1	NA	TGCAGTGCTGGTACCACAGCTGAAGCTTTCTTT	CSAGTTAEAFF
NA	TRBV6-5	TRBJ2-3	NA	TGTGCCAGCACCACTCTAAGAACAGATACGCAGTATTTT	CASTTLRTDTQYF
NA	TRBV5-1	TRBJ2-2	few	TGCGCCAGCAGCTTCCCGAACACCGGGGAGCTGTTTTTT	CASSFPNTGELFF
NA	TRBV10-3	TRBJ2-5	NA	TGTGCCATCAGTGAGTCTCAGAGGGAAGAGACCCAGTACTTC	CAISESQREETQYF
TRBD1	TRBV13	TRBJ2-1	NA	TGTGCCAGCAGCCTGACGGGCCTAAACAGGGGCGAAACCACAAGGCCCAATGAGCAGTTCTTC	CASSLTGLNRGETTRPNEQFF
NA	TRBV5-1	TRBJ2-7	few	TGCGCCAGCAGCTTGTCGGAAGGCTACGAGCAGTACTTC	CASSLSEGYEQYF
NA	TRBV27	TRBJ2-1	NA	TGTGCCAGCAGTTTATCCCCCGGGAGTTCCTACAATGAGCAGTTCTTC	CASSLSPGSSYNEQFF
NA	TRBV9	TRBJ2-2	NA	TGTGCCAGCAGCGAGGTGAGGACCGGGGAGCTGTTTTTT	CASSEVRTGELFF
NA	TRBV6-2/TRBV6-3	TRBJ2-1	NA	TGTGCCAGCAGCCTCGCTCTCTCCCCGATCTTC	CASSLALSPIF
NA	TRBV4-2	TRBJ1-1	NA	TGTGCCAGCACCCTAAAAACCGGGACCCAGGCGGACACTGAAGCTTTCTTT	CASTLKTGTQADTEAFF
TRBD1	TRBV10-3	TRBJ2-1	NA	TGTGCCATCAGTGAGTCAGGGTTCCCAGGGGGCGACCACAATGAGCAGTTCTTC	CAISESGFPGGDHNEQFF
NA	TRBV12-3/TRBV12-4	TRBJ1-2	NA	TGTGCCAGCGATGGCTACACCTTC	CASDGYTF
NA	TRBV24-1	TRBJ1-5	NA	TGTGCCACCAGTGATTTAGGACAGACTAATCAGCCCCAGCATTTT	CATSDLGQTNQPQHF
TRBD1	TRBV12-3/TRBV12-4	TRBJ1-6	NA	TGTGCCAGCAGCAGGGGGGTACGATCACCCCTCCACTTT	CASSRGVRSPLHF
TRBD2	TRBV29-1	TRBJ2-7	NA	TGCAGCGTTGCCGGAATAGCGGGAGAAATCGTACCCCTCGAGCAGTACTTC	CSVAGIAGEIVPLEQYF
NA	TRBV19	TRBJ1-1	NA	TGTGCCAGTAGTATAGTGGGCAGGCAGAACACTGAAGCTTTCTTT	CASSIVGRQNTEAFF
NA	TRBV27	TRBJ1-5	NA	TGTGCCAGCAGTCTAGGGACCTACGGCCAACAGCCCCAGCATTTT	CASSLGTYGQQPQHF
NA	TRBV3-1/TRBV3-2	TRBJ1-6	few	TGTGCCAGCAGCCTCCGATACCCAGGTCAGGCACCCCTCCACTTT	CASSLRYPGQAPLHF